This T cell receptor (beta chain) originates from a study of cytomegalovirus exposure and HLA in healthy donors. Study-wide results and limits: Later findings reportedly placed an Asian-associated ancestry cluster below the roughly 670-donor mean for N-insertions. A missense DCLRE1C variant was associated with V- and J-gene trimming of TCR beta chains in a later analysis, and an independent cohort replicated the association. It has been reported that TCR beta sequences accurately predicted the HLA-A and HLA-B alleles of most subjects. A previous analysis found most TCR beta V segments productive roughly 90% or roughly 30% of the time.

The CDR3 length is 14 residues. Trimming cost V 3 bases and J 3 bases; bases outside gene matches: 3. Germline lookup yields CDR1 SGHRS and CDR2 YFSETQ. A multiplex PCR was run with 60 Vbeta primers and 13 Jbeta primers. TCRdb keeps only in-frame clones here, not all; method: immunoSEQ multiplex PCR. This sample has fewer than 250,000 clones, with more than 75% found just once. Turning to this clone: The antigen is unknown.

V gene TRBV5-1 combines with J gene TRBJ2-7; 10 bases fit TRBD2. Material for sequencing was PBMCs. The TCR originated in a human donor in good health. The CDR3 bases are TGCGCCAGCAGCTCGTGGACTAGCGGCTACGAGCAGTACTTC. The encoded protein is CASSSWTSGYEQYF.